This T cell receptor (beta chain) appears in the sequencing data of a study of T cells in Graves' hyperthyroidism and ophthalmopathy. The trim removed 4 bases at V and 8 bases at J, leaving 3 bases unmatched. CDR1 and CDR2 (germline): MDHEN, SYDVKM. CDR3 length equals 14 residues. There are a few counts of this clonotype. Its cognate antigen is unknown. Stable hyperthyroidism: no ophthalmopathy progression over 18 months of follow-up. Lactation, pregnancy, other autoimmune disease or uncontrolled infection excluded patients. RNA transcripts served as the template for amplifying TCR beta CDR3 regions. RT-PCR in the first round (using the HTBI primer set) targeted the TCR CDR3. TCRdb reprocessed the multiplex PCR reads via MiXCR and lists one record per CDR3 protein. The sample yields approximately 510,000 distinct CDR3 sequences, 20% to 25% seen once. Study conclusions and caveats: Within blood appeared most thyroid clonotypes that had expanded above 0.001.

This chain links TRBV28 with TRBJ2-1; TRBD2 agrees at 12 bases. Sequences were obtained from blood. This receptor was identified in a man aged 18-30 years with Graves' hyperthyroidism. The CDR3, as DNA: TGTGCCAGCAGTTGGACTAGCGGGATCGATGAGCAGTTCTTC. It specifies CASSWTSGIDEQFF.